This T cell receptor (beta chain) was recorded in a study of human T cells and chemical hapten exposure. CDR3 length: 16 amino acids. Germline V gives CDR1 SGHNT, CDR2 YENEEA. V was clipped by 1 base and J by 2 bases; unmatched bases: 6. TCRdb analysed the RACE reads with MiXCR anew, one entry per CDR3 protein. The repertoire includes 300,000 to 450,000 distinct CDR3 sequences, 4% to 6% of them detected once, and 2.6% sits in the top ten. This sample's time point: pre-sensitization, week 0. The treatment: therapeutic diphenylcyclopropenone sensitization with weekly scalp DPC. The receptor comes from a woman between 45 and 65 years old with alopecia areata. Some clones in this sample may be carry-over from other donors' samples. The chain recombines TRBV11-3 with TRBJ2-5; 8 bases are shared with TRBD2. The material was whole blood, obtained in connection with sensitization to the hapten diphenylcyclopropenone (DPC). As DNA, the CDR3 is TGTGCCAGCAGCTTAGTTGGACTAGCACAACAAGAGACCCAGTACTTC. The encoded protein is CASSLVGLAQQETQYF.